This T cell receptor beta chain was captured by sequencing in a study of metastatic and nonmetastatic thyroid tumors. There were no patients who had received any treatment before thyroid surgery. The CDR3 runs to 15 residues. The germline gives CDR1 DFQATT, CDR2 SNEGSKA (reference sequence). V gave up 5 bases and J gave up 3 bases, with 19 bases separating them. TCRdb re-clonotyped the PCR reads via MiXCR. The repertoire holds approximately 13,000 clones, with 25% to 40% as singletons. The sequence came from a male donor with papillary thyroid cancer or a benign thyroid nodule (not recorded which). Some clones in this sample may be carry-over from other donors' samples. Specimen: tumor tissue. The V call is TRBV20-1, the J call TRBJ2-5; D tentatively reads TRBD1 or TRBD2 (5 bases each). The CDR3 loop is CSASGPDGAKETQYF. The CDR3 nucleotides are TGCAGTGCTTCTGGCCCTGACGGGGCGAAAGAGACCCAGTACTTC.